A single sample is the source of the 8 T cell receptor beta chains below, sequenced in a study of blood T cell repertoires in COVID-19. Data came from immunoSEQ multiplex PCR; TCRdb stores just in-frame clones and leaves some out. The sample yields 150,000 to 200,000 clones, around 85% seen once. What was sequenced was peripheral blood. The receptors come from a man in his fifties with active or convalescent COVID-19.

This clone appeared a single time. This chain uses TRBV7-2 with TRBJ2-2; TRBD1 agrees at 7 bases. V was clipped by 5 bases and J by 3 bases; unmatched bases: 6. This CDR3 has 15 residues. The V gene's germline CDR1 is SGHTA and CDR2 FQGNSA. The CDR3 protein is CASSRRQGDTGELFF. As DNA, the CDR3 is TGTGCCAGCAGCAGGAGACAGGGAGACACCGGGGAGCTGTTTTTT.

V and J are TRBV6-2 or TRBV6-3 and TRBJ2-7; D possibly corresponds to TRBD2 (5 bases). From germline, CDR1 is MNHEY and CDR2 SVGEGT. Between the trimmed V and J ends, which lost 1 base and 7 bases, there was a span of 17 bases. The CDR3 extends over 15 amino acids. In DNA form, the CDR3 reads TGTGCCAGCAGTTACTGGGCGGGCAAGCTCGTGGAGCAGTACTTC. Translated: CASSYWAGKLVEQYF.

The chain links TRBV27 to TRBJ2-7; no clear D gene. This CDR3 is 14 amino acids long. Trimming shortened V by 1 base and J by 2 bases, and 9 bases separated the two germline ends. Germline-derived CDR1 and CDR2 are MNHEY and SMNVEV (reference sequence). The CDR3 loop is CASSLYGPTYEQYF. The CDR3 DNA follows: TGTGCCAGCAGTTTATATGGGCCAACCTACGAGCAGTACTTC.

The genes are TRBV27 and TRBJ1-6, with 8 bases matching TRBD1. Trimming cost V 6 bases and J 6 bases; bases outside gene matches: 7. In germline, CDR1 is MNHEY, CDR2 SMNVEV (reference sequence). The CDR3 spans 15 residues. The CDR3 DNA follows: TGTGCCAGCAGCCCGGGACAGGTGCTTAATTCACCCCTCCACTTT. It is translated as CASSPGQVLNSPLHF.

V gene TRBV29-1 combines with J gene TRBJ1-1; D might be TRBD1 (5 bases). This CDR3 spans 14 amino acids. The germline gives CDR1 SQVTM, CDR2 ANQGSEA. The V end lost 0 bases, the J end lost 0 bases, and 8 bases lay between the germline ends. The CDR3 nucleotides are TGCAGCGTTGAAGATCAAGGGGTGAACACTGAAGCTTTCTTT. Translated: CSVEDQGVNTEAFF.

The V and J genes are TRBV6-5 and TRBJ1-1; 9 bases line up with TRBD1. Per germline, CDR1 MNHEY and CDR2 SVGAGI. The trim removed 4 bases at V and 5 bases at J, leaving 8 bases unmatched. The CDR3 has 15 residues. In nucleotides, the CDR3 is TGTGCCAGCAGTTTCTCCGGACAGGGGTGGACTGAAGCTTTCTTT. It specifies CASSFSGQGWTEAFF.

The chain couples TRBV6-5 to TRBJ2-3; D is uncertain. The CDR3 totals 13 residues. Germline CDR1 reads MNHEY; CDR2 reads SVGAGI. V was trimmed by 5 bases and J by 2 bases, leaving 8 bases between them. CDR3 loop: CASSSISTDTQYF. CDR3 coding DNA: TGTGCCAGCAGTAGCATTTCCACAGATACGCAGTATTTT.

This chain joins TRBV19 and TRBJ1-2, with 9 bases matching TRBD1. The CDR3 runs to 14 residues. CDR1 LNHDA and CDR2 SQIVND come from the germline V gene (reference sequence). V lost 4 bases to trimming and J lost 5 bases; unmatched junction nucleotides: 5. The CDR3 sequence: CASSTGDRVYGYTF. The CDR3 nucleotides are TGTGCCAGTAGTACCGGGGACAGGGTTTATGGCTACACCTTC.